The entry that follows covers one T cell receptor beta chain sequence. This entry comes from a study of technical replicates of blood from several donors. Germline V gene lookup returns CDR1 LNHNV and CDR2 YYDKDF (reference sequence). V was cut by 5 bases and J by 6 bases, with 16 bases left in between. CDR3 length: 14 amino acids. TCRdb's table, derived via immunoSEQ multiplex PCR, lists solely in-frame clones and lacks some. The sample comprises tens of thousands of clones, roughly 94% of which are singletons, and 0.26% rests with the top ten. Source material: T cells isolated from PBMCs. The TCR sequence derives from a human donor in good health. The chain joins TRBV15 to TRBJ1-1; D ambiguous. The CDR3 DNA sequence: TGTGCCACCAGCTGGGCTGCCAGGTCTCCTGAAGCTTTCTTT. It translates to CATSWAARSPEAFF.